What follows are 17 T cell receptor beta chains derived from one specimen sequenced in a study of CD8+ T cells in alopecia areata. Isolated RNA was reverse transcribed into cDNA used as the sequencing template. TCRdb's copy holds only in-frame clones and misses some; the assay was immunoSEQ multiplex PCR. The table lists approximately 42,000 clones, roughly 65% of them singletons. Treatment noted: oral pan-JAK inhibitor, 5-10 mg twice daily. The source was CD8+ T cells sorted from blood, collected at week 4, from a patient treated with tofacitinib. The receptors derive from a human donor with alopecia areata.

This chain links TRBV15 with TRBJ2-3; D gene ambiguous. V was trimmed by 4 bases and J by 0 bases, leaving 20 bases between them. Germline assignment: CDR1 LNHNV and CDR2 YYDKDF (reference sequence). The CDR3 contains 18 residues. Here the CDR3 DNA reads TGTGCCACCAGCACCCTCACCGCTACTTTAATAAGCACAGATACGCAGTATTTT. Its protein is CATSTLTATLISTDTQYF.

The chain is built from TRBV15 and TRBJ2-1, with 7 bases that match TRBD1. Germline assignment: CDR1 LNHNV and CDR2 YYDKDF (reference sequence). J gave up 2 bases and V 1 base, and 5 bases lay outside the gene matches. This CDR3 has 16 amino acids. The DNA of the CDR3 is TGTGCCACCAGCAGAGGTACACAGGGGACCTACAATGAGCAGTTCTTC. Protein sequence: CATSRGTQGTYNEQFF. Full variable domain (missing parts from reference TRBV15 and TRBJ2-1): DAMVIQNPRYQVTQFGKPVTLSCSQTLNHNVMYWYQQKSSQAPKLLFHYYDKDFNNEADTPDNFQSRRPNTSFCFLDIRSPGLGDTAMYLCATSRGTQGTYNEQFFGPGTRLTVL.

This chain connects TRBV27 to TRBJ2-5; D might be TRBD1 (7 bases). The V gene's germline CDR1 is MNHEY and CDR2 SMNVEV (reference sequence). Trimming took 6 bases from V and 2 from J, leaving 13 bases between them. The CDR3 contains 14 residues. The CDR3: CASREGQRQETQYF. The CDR3 region has the DNA TGTGCCAGCAGGGAGGGACAGCGGCAAGAGACCCAGTACTTC.

The gene calls are TRBV5-1 and TRBJ2-1; D unclear. The CDR3 totals 13 residues. The V gene lost 0 bases and the J gene lost 7 bases, with 8 bases spanning the gap. Germline V gene data show CDR1 as SGHRS and CDR2 as YFSETQ. CDR3 region: CASSLDGLNEQFF. Written as DNA, the CDR3 is TGCGCCAGCAGCTTGGACGGCCTGAATGAGCAGTTCTTC.

This clone was detected once. This chain uses TRBV13 with TRBJ1-1; D remains unclear. Between the trimmed V and J ends, which lost 4 bases and 3 bases, there was a span of 3 bases. Germline V gives CDR1 PRHDT, CDR2 FYEKMQ (reference sequence). The CDR3 spans 11 residues. CDR3 region: CASSSDTEAFF. As DNA, the CDR3 is TGTGCCAGCAGCTCTGACACTGAAGCTTTCTTT. Looking up the rest from reference TRBV13 and TRBJ1-1 gives the full variable domain: AAGVIQSPRHLIKEKRETATLKCYPIPRHDTVYWYQQGPGQDPQFLISFYEKMQSDKGSIPDRFSAQQFSDYHSELNMSSLELGDSALYFCASSSDTEAFFGQGTRLTVV.

This clone was counted only a few times. The genes are TRBV7-9 and TRBJ2-4; D unclear. Germline CDR1 SEHNR, CDR2 FQNEAQ (reference sequence). The CDR3 length is 14 residues. V was trimmed by 3 bases and J by 5 bases, leaving 11 bases between them. CDR3 region: CASSLTNGENIQYF. DNA of the CDR3: TGTGCCAGCAGCTTGACAAATGGGGAAAACATTCAGTACTTC.

V and J are TRBV9 and TRBJ2-1, with 8 bases identical to TRBD1. The CDR3 runs to 14 residues. CDR1 and CDR2 from the germline V gene are SGDLS and YYNGEE. V trimming: 3 bases; J trimming: 8 bases; junction bases outside the gene matches: 7. CDR3 coding DNA: TGTGCCAGCAGCGCCGCGGACAGGGTGGATGAGCAGTTCTTC. Translation gives CASSAADRVDEQFF.

The chain links TRBV7-6 to TRBJ2-7; D unresolved. The CDR3 spans 14 residues. Germline V gene data show CDR1 as SGHVS and CDR2 as FNYEAQ. The ends were cut back, 1 base at V and 0 bases at J, with 7 bases in the middle. CDR3 in amino acids: CASSLDTSSYEQYF. The CDR3 DNA follows: TGTGCCAGCAGCTTAGATACGAGCTCCTACGAGCAGTACTTC.

This clone occurred once. CDR3 amino acids: CAWTVNNEQFF. The CDR3 coding sequence is TGTGCCTGGACAGTGAACAATGAGCAGTTCTTC. This chain links TRBV30 with TRBJ2-1; D is unclear. V lost 4 bases, J lost 5 bases, and 6 bases lay in between. CDR3 length: 11 amino acids. Germline V lookup: CDR1 GTSNPN, CDR2 SVGIG (reference sequence). The entire variable domain, with the rest obtained from reference TRBV30 and TRBJ2-1, is as follows: SQTIHQWPATLVQPVGSPLSLECTVEGTSNPNLYWYRQAAGRGLQLLFYSVGIGQISSEVPQNLSASRPQDRQFILSSKKLLLSDSGFYLCAWTVNNEQFFGPGTRLTVL.

The rearrangement links TRBV30 to TRBJ1-1; D may be TRBD1 (5 bases). CDR1 GTSNPN and CDR2 SVGIG come from the germline V gene (reference sequence). This CDR3 is 12 amino acids long. V lost 4 bases and J 7 bases, leaving 13 bases between the germline ends. CDR3 residues: CAWKDGGSEAFF. The CDR3 coding sequence is TGTGCCTGGAAAGATGGGGGGAGTGAAGCTTTCTTT.

This clone has a handful of counts. The rearrangement joins TRBV21-1 to TRBJ1-1; whether TRBD1, the table's D call, matches the DNA was not checked. TRBV21-1 is termed a pseudogene. The CDR3 has 14 amino acids. The CDR3 sequence: CASPVNNRVTEAFF. CDR3 coding DNA: TGTGCCAGCCCGGTGAATAACAGGGTAACTGAAGCTTTCTTT.

V is TRBV27 and J is TRBJ1-6; D not certain. The ends were cut back, 5 bases at V and 8 bases at J, with 4 bases in the middle. The CDR3 has 11 amino acids. Looked up from germline, CDR1 is MNHEY and CDR2 is SMNVEV (reference sequence). The CDR3 DNA reads as TGTGCCAGCAGTCCCCATTCACCCCTCCACTTT. Translating gives CASSPHSPLHF.

This rearrangement joins TRBV2 to TRBJ2-1; 9 bases map to TRBD1. Germline loops: CDR1 SNHLY, CDR2 FYNNEI. V lost 2 bases and J lost 10; bases outside the gene matches: 9. There are 15 residues in the CDR3. CDR3 sequence (DNA): TGTGCCAGCAGTGAATATGGGACAGGGCTGGGCGAGCAGTTCTTC. This encodes CASSEYGTGLGEQFF.

CDR3 nucleotide sequence: TGTGCCAGCAGCTTAGTGGACCGACGCCTACAAGAGACCCAGTACTTC. It specifies CASSLVDRRLQETQYF. The rearrangement uses TRBV7-6 and TRBJ2-5; D gene ambiguous. V lost 1 base to trimming and J lost 2 bases, with 14 bases between them. This CDR3 is 16 amino acids long. Germline V gene lookup returns CDR1 SGHVS and CDR2 FNYEAQ.

The chain carries TRBV19 and TRBJ1-1, with TRBD1 identical over 7 bases. The J segment lost 5 bases and the V segment lost 9 bases, leaving 9 bases of the junction unmatched. The CDR3 runs 13 residues. The germline CDR1 and CDR2 sequences are LNHDA and SQIVND (reference sequence). The CDR3: CASWDRGDTEAFF. In DNA form, the CDR3 reads TGTGCCAGCTGGGACAGAGGAGATACTGAAGCTTTCTTT.

The chain couples TRBV25-1 to TRBJ2-7; no clear D gene. Trimming cost V 4 bases and J 6 bases, with 19 bases left between them. The CDR3 is 15 residues long. CDR1 MGHDK and CDR2 SYGVNS come from the germline V gene. CDR3 sequence (DNA): TGTGCCAGCAGTGTAACCCTTGGGTTACCGACCGAGCAGTACTTC. Translated: CASSVTLGLPTEQYF.

The chain is built from TRBV9 and TRBJ2-7; 11 nucleotides agree with TRBD2. The CDR3 extends over 15 amino acids. CDR1 is SGDLS and CDR2 is YYNGEE in the germline V gene. With V trimmed by 2 bases and J by 7 bases, 8 bases remained unmatched. CDR3 bases: TGTGCCAGCAGCGTTAGCGGGGGGGAAACTACGGAGCAGTACTTC. Translated: CASSVSGGETTEQYF.